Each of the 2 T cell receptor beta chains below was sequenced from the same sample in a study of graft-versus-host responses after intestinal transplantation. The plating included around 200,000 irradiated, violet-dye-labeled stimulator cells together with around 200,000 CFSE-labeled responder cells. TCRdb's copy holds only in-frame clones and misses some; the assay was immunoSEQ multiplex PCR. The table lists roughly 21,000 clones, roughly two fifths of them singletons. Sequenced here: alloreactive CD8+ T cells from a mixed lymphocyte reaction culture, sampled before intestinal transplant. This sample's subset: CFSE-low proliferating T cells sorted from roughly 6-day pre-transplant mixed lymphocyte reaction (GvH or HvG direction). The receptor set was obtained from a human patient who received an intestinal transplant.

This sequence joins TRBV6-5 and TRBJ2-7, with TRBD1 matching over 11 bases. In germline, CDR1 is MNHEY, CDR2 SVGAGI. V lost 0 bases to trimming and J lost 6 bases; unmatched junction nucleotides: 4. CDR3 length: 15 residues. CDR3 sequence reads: CASSYSWTGGVEQYF. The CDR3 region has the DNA TGTGCCAGCAGTTACTCCTGGACAGGGGGCGTCGAGCAGTACTTC.

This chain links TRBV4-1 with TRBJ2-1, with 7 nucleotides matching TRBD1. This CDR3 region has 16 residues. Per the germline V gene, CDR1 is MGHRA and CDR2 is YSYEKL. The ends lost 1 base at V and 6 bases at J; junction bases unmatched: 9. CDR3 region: CASSQVVDRESNEQFF. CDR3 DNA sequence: TGCGCCAGCAGCCAAGTAGTCGACAGGGAGTCCAATGAGCAGTTCTTC.